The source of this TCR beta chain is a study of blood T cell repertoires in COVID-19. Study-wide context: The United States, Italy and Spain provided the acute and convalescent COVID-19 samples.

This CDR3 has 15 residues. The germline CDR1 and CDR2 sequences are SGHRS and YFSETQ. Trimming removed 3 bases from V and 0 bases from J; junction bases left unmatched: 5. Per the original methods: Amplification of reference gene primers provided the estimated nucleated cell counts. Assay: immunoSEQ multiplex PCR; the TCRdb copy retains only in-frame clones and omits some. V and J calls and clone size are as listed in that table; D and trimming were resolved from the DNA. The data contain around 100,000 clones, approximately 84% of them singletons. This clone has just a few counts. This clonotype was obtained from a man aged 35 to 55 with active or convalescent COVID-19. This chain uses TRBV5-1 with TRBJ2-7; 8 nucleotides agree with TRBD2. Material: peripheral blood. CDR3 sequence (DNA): TGCGCCAGCAGCTCTAATAGCGGGGTCTCCTACGAGCAGTACTTC. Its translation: CASSSNSGVSYEQYF. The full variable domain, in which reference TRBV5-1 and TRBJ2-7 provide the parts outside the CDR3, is KAGVTQTPRYLIKTRGQQVTLSCSPISGHRSVSWYQQTPGQGLQFLFEYFSETQRNKGNFPGRFSGRQFSNSRSEMNVSTLELGDSALYLCASSSNSGVSYEQYFGPGTRLTVT.